A selection of T cell receptor beta chains follows, all from one sample in a study of T cell repertoires in cytomegalovirus infection. TCRdb analysed the reads with MiXCR anew, one entry per CDR3 protein. The repertoire holds some 240,000 distinct CDR3 sequences, with about a sixth as singletons. The sequencing input was CD8+ T cells from PBMCs. The receptors originated from a human donor in good health (CMV status not recorded). Some clones in this sample may be carry-over from other donors' samples. Each CDR3 is given with its conserved first and last residue. D genes are given only for firm matches. Some rows have no size entry. The others give once, few or many, or a class for an expanded clone.

d_gene,v_gene,len,abundance,j_gene,CDR3nt,CDR3aa
.,TRBV19,13,few,TRBJ1-1,TGTGCCAGTAAAAAGGAGGAGAACACTGAAGCTTTCTTT,CASKKEENTEAFF
TRBD2,TRBV7-9,16,many,TRBJ2-1,TGTGCCAGCACTCATCTTGCGGGGGGAACCTACAATGAGCAGTTCTTC,CASTHLAGGTYNEQFF
.,TRBV7-2,12,many,TRBJ1-1,TGTGCCACCGATCAAATGAACACTGAAGCTTTCTTT,CATDQMNTEAFF
TRBD1,TRBV20-1,16,.,TRBJ1-1,TGCAGTGCTAGAGATTTTAGGACAGGGGGTAACACTGAAGCTTTCTTT,CSARDFRTGGNTEAFF
.,TRBV7-9,15,.,TRBJ2-5,TGTGCCAGCAGCAACCCGGGCCCCAACCCAGAGACCCAGTACTTC,CASSNPGPNPETQYF
.,TRBV6-2/TRBV6-3,15,few,TRBJ1-5,TGTGCCAGCAGTTACTCTGGGCAGGGCACTCAGCCCCAGCATTTT,CASSYSGQGTQPQHF
.,TRBV7-2,13,.,TRBJ1-6,TGTGCCAGCAGCTTAAATCGAGCTTCACCCCTCCACTTT,CASSLNRASPLHF
.,TRBV5-4,11,.,TRBJ1-1,TGTGCCAGCAGCTTGAATGATCGAGCTTTCTTT,CASSLNDRAFF
.,TRBV2,15,.,TRBJ1-1,TGTGCCAGCAGTGGGGGGGGGCCACTGAACACTGAAGCTTTCTTT,CASSGGGPLNTEAFF
.,TRBV4-1,13,.,TRBJ2-3,TGCGCCAGCAGCCGCGACACGGGCATTGGGCAGTATTTT,CASSRDTGIGQYF
TRBD2,TRBV7-8,16,many,TRBJ2-7,TGTGCCAGCAGCGCCGGGACTAGCGGTTTTTTATACGAGCAGTACTTC,CASSAGTSGFLYEQYF
.,TRBV2,11,few,TRBJ2-7,TGTGCCAGCTCTCCCCCGTACGAGCAGTACTTC,CASSPPYEQYF
.,TRBV7-2,15,many,TRBJ1-4,TGTGCCAGCAGCTTATATGGGACGGCTAATGAAAAACTGTTTTTT,CASSLYGTANEKLFF
TRBD1,TRBV19,13,.,TRBJ1-5,TGTGCCACCGACACAGGGGAGGGTCAGCCCCAGCATTTT,CATDTGEGQPQHF
.,TRBV6-5,14,few,TRBJ1-1,TGTGCCAGCAGTTCGACCTCCGGGGTGGCGGAAGCTTTCTTT,CASSSTSGVAEAFF
TRBD2,TRBV19,15,few,TRBJ2-1,TGTGCCAGTAGGGGACTAGTGCAGGCCTACAATGAGCAGTTCTTC,CASRGLVQAYNEQFF
.,TRBV12-3/TRBV12-4,15,.,TRBJ1-1,TGTGCCAGCCTTCCCTCGGGGAGGGGGACCACTGAAGCTTTCTTT,CASLPSGRGTTEAFF
.,TRBV12-3/TRBV12-4,13,.,TRBJ2-7,TGTGCCAGCAGAGGAGGGGAGCCCTACGAGCAGTACTTC,CASRGGEPYEQYF
TRBD1,TRBV20-1,14,few,TRBJ1-2,TGCAGTCTACCGCCTGGACAGGCGGACTATGGCTACACCTTC,CSLPPGQADYGYTF
.,TRBV7-8,13,many,TRBJ2-4,TGTGCCAGCAGCGAGGTTGGAATCGACATTCAGTACTTC,CASSEVGIDIQYF
.,TRBV7-2,13,many,TRBJ2-2,TGTGCCAGCAGCTTAGAGTTTCCCGGGGAGCTGTTTTTT,CASSLEFPGELFF
.,TRBV6-6,14,.,TRBJ2-4,TGTGCCAGCAGTACTGATTTAGCCAAAAACATTCAGTACTTC,CASSTDLAKNIQYF
.,TRBV25-1,20,few,TRBJ2-2,TGTGCCAGCAGTGAACTCTACCACCAGGGGCTAGACGCGAACACCGGGGAGCTGTTTTTT,CASSELYHQGLDANTGELFF
.,TRBV6-4,16,many,TRBJ1-2,TGTGCCAGCAGTGATACAAGCGAAGCCCCCTTCTATGGCTACACCTTC,CASSDTSEAPFYGYTF
TRBD2,TRBV5-1,16,many,TRBJ2-1,TGCGCCAGCAGCCCGGCGACTAGCGGGGGGGCGGATGAGCAGTTCTTC,CASSPATSGGADEQFF
.,TRBV6-2/TRBV6-3,17,.,TRBJ2-7,TGTGCCAGCAGTCCCCCGGCCGGCAGGGTAAGCTCCTACGAGCAGTACTTC,CASSPPAGRVSSYEQYF
.,TRBV7-9,14,many,TRBJ1-1,TGTGCCAGCAGCTTAGAGAGGATGAACACTGAAGCTTTCTTT,CASSLERMNTEAFF
.,TRBV7-2,11,few,TRBJ1-2,TGTGCCAGCAGCTTAGTTGAGGGCTACACCTTC,CASSLVEGYTF
.,TRBV29-1,13,.,TRBJ1-1,TGCAGCGTTGGCGCAGATATGAACACTGAAGCTTTCTTT,CSVGADMNTEAFF
TRBD2,TRBV19,16,few,TRBJ2-5,TGTGCCAGTAGTATCCTAGCGGGGGTTCGACAAGAGACCCAGTACTTC,CASSILAGVRQETQYF
.,TRBV29-1,15,many,TRBJ2-5,TGCAGCGTTGACTACAGAACGACTCCAAAAGAGACCCAGTACTTC,CSVDYRTTPKETQYF
.,TRBV6-1,15,many,TRBJ2-7,TGTGCCAGCAGTGCAACCACAGGGAGTTTCTACGAGCAGTACTTC,CASSATTGSFYEQYF
.,TRBV19,15,many,TRBJ2-1,TGTGCCAGTAGTTCCTTGCCCATCCTTGGGAATGAGCAGTTCTTC,CASSSLPILGNEQFF
.,TRBV27,11,.,TRBJ2-3,TGTGCCAGCATATCGGAAGATACGCAGTATTTT,CASISEDTQYF
.,TRBV28,14,many,TRBJ1-1,TGTGCCAGCAGTTTTAGTGACTGGGACACTGAAGCTTTCTTT,CASSFSDWDTEAFF
TRBD1,TRBV7-9,15,many,TRBJ2-7,TGTGCCAGCAGCTTAGACGGCAGGGGGACCTACGAGCAGTACTTC,CASSLDGRGTYEQYF
.,TRBV12-3/TRBV12-4,12,.,TRBJ2-1,TGTACTGTTGCTAGCTCCTACAATGAGCAGTTCTTC,CTVASSYNEQFF
.,TRBV7-9,16,many,TRBJ2-4,TGTGCCAGCAGCTTACCTGCAGGGGAAAGCAAAAACATTCAGTACTTC,CASSLPAGESKNIQYF
.,TRBV6-5,16,many,TRBJ1-3,TGTGCCAGCAGTTATCGTGGAGGGGGCTCTGGAAACACCATATATTTT,CASSYRGGGSGNTIYF